This entry features one T cell receptor (beta chain) sequence. The antigen remains unidentified. This sample also contains other DNA sequences that code for the same CDR3. Germline V gene sequence: CDR1 SGHTA, CDR2 FQGTGA. Trimming removed 2 bases from V and 2 bases from J, with 10 bases in between. The CDR3 has 15 amino acids. This entry comes from a study of shared clonotypes between healthy human individuals. It was CD45RO-negative cells, positively selected for CCR7, that made up naive CD8 cells, with terminally differentiated effector memory CD45RA+ cells excluded. Those who donated were healthy HIV-negative adults, with no recent acute infections or vaccinations reported. Study-wide results and caveats: Sharing of clonotypes among donors was expected to vary with sequencing depth. Naive subsets generally had larger estimated richness than memory subsets.

Using immunoSEQ multiplex PCR, the repertoire was profiled, and TCRdb retains in-frame clones only, with some absent. The sample lists about 2.2 million clones, approximately 92% occurring once. Sequenced: naive CD8+ T cells from PBMCs. The V and J genes are TRBV7-3 and TRBJ2-1; no clear D gene. The sequence was obtained from a man aged 18 to 30 in good health. Some clones in this sample may be carry-over from other donors' samples. The CDR3 DNA is TGTGCCAGCAGCTTATTCGGCGGAGCCTACAATGAGCAGTTCTTC. Encoded protein: CASSLFGGAYNEQFF.